The 4 T cell receptor beta chains below all came from one sample that was sequenced in a study of blood T cell repertoires in COVID-19. Produced via immunoSEQ multiplex PCR; TCRdb's table is partial and in-frame only. The table shows roughly 40,000 clones, with around 80% occurring only once. Material: peripheral blood. The receptors come from a woman aged 80 or over with active or convalescent COVID-19.

This clone has a single count. The chain has TRBV5-1 and TRBJ1-3; weak D call: TRBD1 (5 bases). CDR3 size: 14 residues. CDR1 is SGHRS and CDR2 is YFSETQ in the germline V gene. Trimming took off 8 bases at V and 1 base at J, with 13 bases between the two ends. The CDR3 DNA follows: TGCGCCAGTACCTTCGGGGGTTCTGGAAACACCATATATTTT. Translated: CASTFGGSGNTIYF.

This chain uses TRBV19 with TRBJ1-5, with D unclear. Trimming took off 7 bases at V and 7 bases at J, with 14 bases between the two ends. The CDR3 is 13 amino acids. Per the germline V gene, CDR1 is LNHDA and CDR2 is SQIVND (reference sequence). The CDR3 here is CASTPQAGQPQHF. CDR3 DNA sequence: TGTGCCAGTACCCCACAAGCCGGGCAGCCCCAGCATTTT.

The J gene is TRBJ2-2, the V gene TRBV6-6; the D gene is possibly TRBD2 (5 bases). Germline V gene lookup returns CDR1 MNHNY and CDR2 SVGAGI (reference sequence). The CDR3 loop spans 16 amino acids. Trimming shortened V by 8 bases and J by 4 bases, and 20 bases separated the two germline ends. CDR3 residues: CASLRAGVLVTGELFF. The CDR3 DNA is TGTGCCAGCCTACGGGCCGGGGTTCTCGTCACCGGGGAGCTGTTTTTT.

The chain is built from TRBV27 and TRBJ2-1; TRBD1 might be the D (6 bases). The CDR3 length is 14 residues. V was clipped by 8 bases and J by 10 bases, with 21 bases between them. Germline CDR1 MNHEY, CDR2 SMNVEV (reference sequence). CDR3 region: CASGGGRAGREQFF. In DNA form, the CDR3 reads TGTGCCAGCGGGGGCGGCAGGGCGGGTAGAGAGCAGTTCTTC.